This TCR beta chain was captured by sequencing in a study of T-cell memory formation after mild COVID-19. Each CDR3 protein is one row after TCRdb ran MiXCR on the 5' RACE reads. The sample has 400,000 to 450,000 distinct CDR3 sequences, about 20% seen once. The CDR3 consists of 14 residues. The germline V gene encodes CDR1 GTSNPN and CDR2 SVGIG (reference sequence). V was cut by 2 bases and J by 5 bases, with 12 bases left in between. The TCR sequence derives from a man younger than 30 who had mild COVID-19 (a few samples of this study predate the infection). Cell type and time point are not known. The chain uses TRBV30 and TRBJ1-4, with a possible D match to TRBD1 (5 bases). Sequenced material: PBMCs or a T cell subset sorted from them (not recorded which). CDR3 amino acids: CAWSPGQSNEKLFF. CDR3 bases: TGTGCCTGGAGTCCGGGGCAAAGCAATGAAAAACTGTTTTTT. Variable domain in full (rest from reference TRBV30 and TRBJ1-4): SQTIHQWPATLVQPVGSPLSLECTVEGTSNPNLYWYRQAAGRGLQLLFYSVGIGQISSEVPQNLSASRPQDRQFILSSKKLLLSDSGFYLCAWSPGQSNEKLFFGSGTQLSVL.